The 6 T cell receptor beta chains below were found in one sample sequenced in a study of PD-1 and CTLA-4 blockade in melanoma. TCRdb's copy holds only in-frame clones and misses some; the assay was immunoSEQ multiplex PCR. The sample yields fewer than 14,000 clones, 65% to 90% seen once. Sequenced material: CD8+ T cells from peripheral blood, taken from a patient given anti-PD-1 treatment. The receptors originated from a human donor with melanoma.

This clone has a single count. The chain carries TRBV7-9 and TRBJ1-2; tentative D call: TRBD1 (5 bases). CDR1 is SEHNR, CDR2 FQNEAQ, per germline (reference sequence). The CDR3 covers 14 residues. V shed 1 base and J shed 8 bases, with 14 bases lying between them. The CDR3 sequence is CASSLEEGIIGYTF. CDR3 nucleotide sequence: TGTGCCAGCAGCTTAGAGGAGGGGATAATCGGCTACACCTTC.

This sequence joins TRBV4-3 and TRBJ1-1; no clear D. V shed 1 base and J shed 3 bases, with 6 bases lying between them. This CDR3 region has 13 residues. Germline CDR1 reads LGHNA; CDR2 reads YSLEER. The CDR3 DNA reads TGCGCCAGCAGCCAAGGTCAGTACACTGAAGCTTTCTTT. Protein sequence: CASSQGQYTEAFF.

CDR3 sequence reads: CAWSEGSAVRGYGYTF. In DNA, the CDR3 is TGTGCCTGGAGTGAGGGGTCCGCCGTCCGGGGCTATGGCTACACCTTC. The V gene is TRBV30, the J gene TRBJ1-2; D perhaps matches TRBD1 (5 bases). V gave up 1 base and J gave up 4 bases, with 19 bases separating them. Germline CDR1 and CDR2: GTSNPN and SVGIG (reference sequence). CDR3 length equals 16 residues.

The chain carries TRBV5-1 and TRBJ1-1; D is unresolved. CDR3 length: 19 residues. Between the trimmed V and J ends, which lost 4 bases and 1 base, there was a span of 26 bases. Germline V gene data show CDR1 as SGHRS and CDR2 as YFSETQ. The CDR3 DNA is TGCGCCAGCAGCCCCGATAACACCGACCTCAGCGAAGAGAACACTGAAGCTTTCTTT. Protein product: CASSPDNTDLSEENTEAFF.

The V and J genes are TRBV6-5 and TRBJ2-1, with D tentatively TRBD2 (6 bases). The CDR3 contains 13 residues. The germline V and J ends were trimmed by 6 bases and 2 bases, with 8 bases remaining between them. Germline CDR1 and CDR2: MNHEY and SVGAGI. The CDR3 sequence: CASRAGTYNEQFF. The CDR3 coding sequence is TGTGCCAGCAGGGCGGGAACCTACAATGAGCAGTTCTTC.

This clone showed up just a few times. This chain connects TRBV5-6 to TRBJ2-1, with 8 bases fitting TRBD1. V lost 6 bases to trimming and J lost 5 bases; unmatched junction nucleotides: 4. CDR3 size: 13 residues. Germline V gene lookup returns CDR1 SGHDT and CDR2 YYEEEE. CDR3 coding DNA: TGTGCCAGCATCCTACAGGGGGACAATGAGCAGTTCTTC. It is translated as CASILQGDNEQFF.